This TCR beta chain was identified in a study of blood T cell repertoires in COVID-19. The germline V gene encodes CDR1 MNHEY and CDR2 SVGAGI. V lost 0 bases and J 5 bases, leaving 14 bases between the germline ends. This CDR3 has 15 amino acids. This table comes from immunoSEQ multiplex PCR, and its TCRdb copy is limited to in-frame clones, with some not included. The repertoire holds roughly 170,000 clones, with roughly 86% as singletons. The sequencing input was peripheral blood. This sequence joins TRBV6-5 and TRBJ2-7; D possibly corresponds to TRBD1 (6 bases). The clonotype was recovered from a man aged 35 to 55 who had recovered from COVID-19. The CDR3 DNA is TGTGCCAGCAGTTACTCGATGGGGACATCTAACGAGCAGTACTTC. Protein sequence: CASSYSMGTSNEQYF.